This TCR beta chain stems from a study of cytomegalovirus exposure and HLA in healthy donors. With regard to this clone: The antigen is unknown.

Trimming stripped 6 bases from V and 0 bases from J, with 9 bases between. Germline CDR1 is SNHLY and CDR2 is FYNNEI. The CDR3 loop spans 13 amino acids. Study outcomes and limitations: Some V segments, including TRBV6-2 and TRBV6-3, were excluded as indistinguishable. TCR beta chains numbering more than 150 were designated cytomegalovirus-associated.

The PCR was carried out with 60 Vbeta primers and 13 Jbeta primers. Measured with immunoSEQ multiplex PCR; TCRdb has only the in-frame clones, and not every one. The sample shows 95,000 to 150,000 clones, about 10% of them seen only once. The sequence was obtained from a woman aged 18 to 35 in good health and CMV-seropositive. The chain employs TRBV2 and TRBJ2-7; weak D call: TRBD2 (6 bases). Sequencing was carried out using PBMCs. CDR3 in DNA: TGTGCCAGCAGGGGCGGGGTCTCCTACGAGCAGTACTTC. Amino acids: CASRGGVSYEQYF.